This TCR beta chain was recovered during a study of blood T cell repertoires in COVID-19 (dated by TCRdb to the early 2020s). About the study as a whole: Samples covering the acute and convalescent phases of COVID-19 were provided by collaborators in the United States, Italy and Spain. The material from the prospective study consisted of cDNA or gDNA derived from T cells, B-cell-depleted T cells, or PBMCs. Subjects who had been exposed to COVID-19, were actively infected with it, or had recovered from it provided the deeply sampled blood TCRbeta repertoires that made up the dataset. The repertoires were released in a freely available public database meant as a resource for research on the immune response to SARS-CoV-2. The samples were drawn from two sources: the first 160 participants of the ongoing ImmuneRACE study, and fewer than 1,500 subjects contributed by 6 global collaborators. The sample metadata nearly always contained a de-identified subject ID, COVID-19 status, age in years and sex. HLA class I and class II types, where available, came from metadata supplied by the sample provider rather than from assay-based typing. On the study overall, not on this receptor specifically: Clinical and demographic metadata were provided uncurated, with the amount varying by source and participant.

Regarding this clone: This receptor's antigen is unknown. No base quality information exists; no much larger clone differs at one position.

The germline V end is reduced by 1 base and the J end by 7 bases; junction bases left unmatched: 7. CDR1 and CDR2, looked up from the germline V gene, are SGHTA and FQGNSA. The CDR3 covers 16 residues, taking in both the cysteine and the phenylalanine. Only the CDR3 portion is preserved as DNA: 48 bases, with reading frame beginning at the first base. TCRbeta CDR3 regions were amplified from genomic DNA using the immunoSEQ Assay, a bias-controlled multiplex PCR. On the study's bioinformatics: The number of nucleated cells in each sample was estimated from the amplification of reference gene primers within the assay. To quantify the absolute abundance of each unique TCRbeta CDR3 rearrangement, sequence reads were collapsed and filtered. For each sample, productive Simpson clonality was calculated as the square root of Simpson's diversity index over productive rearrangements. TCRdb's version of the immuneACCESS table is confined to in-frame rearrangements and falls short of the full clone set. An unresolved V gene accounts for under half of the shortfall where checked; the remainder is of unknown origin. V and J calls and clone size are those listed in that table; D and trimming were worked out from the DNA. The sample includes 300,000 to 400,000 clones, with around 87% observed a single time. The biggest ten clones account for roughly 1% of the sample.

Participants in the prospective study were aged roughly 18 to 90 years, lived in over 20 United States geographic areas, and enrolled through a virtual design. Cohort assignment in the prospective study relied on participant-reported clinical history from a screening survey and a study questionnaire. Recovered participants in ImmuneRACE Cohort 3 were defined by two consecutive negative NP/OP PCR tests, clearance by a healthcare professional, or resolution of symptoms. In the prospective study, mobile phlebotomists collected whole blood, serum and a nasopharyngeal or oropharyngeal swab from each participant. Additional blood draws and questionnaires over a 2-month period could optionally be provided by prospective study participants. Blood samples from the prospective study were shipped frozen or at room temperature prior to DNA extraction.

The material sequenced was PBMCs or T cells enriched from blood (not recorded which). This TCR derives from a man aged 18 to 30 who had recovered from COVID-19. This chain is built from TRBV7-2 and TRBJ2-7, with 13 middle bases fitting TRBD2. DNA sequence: TGTGCCAGCAGCTTAGAACTAGCGGGAGGGCCACGAGAGCAGTACTTC. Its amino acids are CASSLELAGGPREQYF.